Following are 27 T cell receptor beta chains from one sample sequenced in a study of Graves' ophthalmopathy and Graves' hyperthyroidism. RNA transcripts served as template for amplifying TCR beta CDR3 sequences. The authors performed first-round RT-PCR with HTBI primers and then a second-round multiplex PCR. TCRdb ran MiXCR on the multiplex PCR reads and lists one entry per CDR3 protein. Here the sample spans almost 750,000 distinct CDR3 sequences, 35% to 50% being singletons. Sample: peripheral blood. The receptors originated from an adult man with Graves' ophthalmopathy.

CDR3 nucleotide sequence: TGCAGTGCTAGAGTGTGGGGGGCACCAAAAAATACCGGGGAGCTGTTTTTT. Encoded protein: CSARVWGAPKNTGELFF. This chain links TRBV20-1 with TRBJ2-2; perhaps D is TRBD1 or TRBD2 (6 bases each). The ends were cut back, 1 base at V and 5 bases at J, with 20 bases in the middle. The length of the CDR3 is 17 residues. Looked up from germline, CDR1 is DFQATT and CDR2 is SNEGSKA (reference sequence).

V and J are TRBV5-8 and TRBJ2-5, with D perhaps matching TRBD1 or TRBD2 (5 bases each). The CDR3 has 17 amino acids. Looked up from germline, CDR1 is SGHTS and CDR2 is YDEGEE. Trimming took off 4 bases at V and 2 bases at J, with 21 bases between the two ends. The CDR3: CASSLRGSRALQETQYF. As DNA, the CDR3 is TGTGCCAGCAGCCTGAGAGGGTCCAGGGCTCTTCAAGAGACCCAGTACTTC.

The chain has TRBV4-3 and TRBJ1-2, with 9 bases aligning to TRBD1. The V gene's germline CDR1 is LGHNA and CDR2 YSLEER. The CDR3 length is 14 residues. Trimming cost V 3 bases and J 7 bases; bases outside gene matches: 6. For the CDR3, the DNA is TGCGCCAGCAGCCAGGCGGACAGGGGTGGTGGCTACACCTTC. It translates to CASSQADRGGGYTF.

This clonotype was observed at least ten times. This chain joins TRBV5-1 and TRBJ1-2; D not resolved. Looked up from germline, CDR1 is SGHRS and CDR2 is YFSETQ. V dropped 7 bases and J dropped 2 bases, with 6 bases sitting between them. The CDR3 totals 11 residues. The CDR3 sequence is CASGSNYGYTF. The CDR3 nucleotides are TGCGCCAGCGGGTCGAACTATGGCTACACCTTC.

This clonotype was seen a handful of times. The CDR3 DNA reads as TGCAGTGGACATAAGGGAGACTACGAGCAGTACTTC. Translation: CSGHKGDYEQYF. The genes are TRBV20-1 and TRBJ2-7; weak D call: TRBD2 (5 bases). The CDR3 runs 12 residues. CDR1 is DFQATT, CDR2 SNEGSKA, per germline (reference sequence). With 7 bases removed from V and 3 bases from J, the gap between germline ends came to 13 bases.

The gene calls are TRBV5-1 and TRBJ1-6; D might be TRBD1 (5 bases). The CDR3 sequence is 14 residues long. Germline-derived CDR1 and CDR2 are SGHRS and YFSETQ. V lost 4 bases to trimming and J lost 9 bases, with 14 bases between them. The CDR3: CASSGALQGSPLHF. The DNA for the CDR3 is TGCGCCAGCAGCGGGGCACTCCAAGGTTCACCCCTCCACTTT.

The chain carries TRBV10-3 and TRBJ1-1, with a possible D match to TRBD1 (6 bases). Germline V gives CDR1 ENHRY, CDR2 SYGVKD. Trimming removed 0 bases from V and 4 bases from J, with 12 bases in between. The CDR3 is 15 amino acids. The CDR3 here is CAISESQGSGTEAFF. CDR3 DNA sequence: TGTGCCATCAGTGAGTCCCAGGGGTCAGGCACTGAAGCTTTCTTT.

On this clonotype itself: This may arise from a read error, as a much more abundant clone is one base away. The V call is TRBV29-1, the J call TRBJ2-7; weak D call: TRBD1 (6 bases). Germline CDR1 is SQVTM and CDR2 is ANQGSEA. Trimming shortened V by 4 bases and J by 6 bases, and 13 bases separated the two germline ends. The CDR3 extends over 12 amino acids. This CDR3 is CSVAGDGSEQYF. The CDR3 DNA is TGCAGCGTTGCAGGGGATGGGTCCGAGCAGTACTTC.

The rearrangement links TRBV28 to TRBJ1-5, with 7 nucleotides matching TRBD1. CDR1 and CDR2 (germline): MDHEN, SYDVKM. This CDR3 contains 13 residues. J gave up 6 bases and V 6 bases, and 5 bases lay outside the gene matches. The CDR3 protein is CASRQGTSQPQHF. CDR3 nucleotide sequence: TGTGCCAGCAGACAGGGGACGAGTCAGCCCCAGCATTTT.

This clonotype was counted a few times. As DNA, the CDR3 is TGCGCCAGCAGCTACACGGGCCAGTACTACGAGCAGTACTTC. It translates to CASSYTGQYYEQYF. The chain recombines TRBV5-1 with TRBJ2-7; D ambiguous. The CDR3 spans 14 residues. CDR1 is SGHRS and CDR2 is YFSETQ in the germline V gene. V was shortened by 3 bases and J by 3 bases, with 13 bases between the two germline ends.

The rearrangement links TRBV20-1 to TRBJ2-7; tentatively, D is TRBD1 or TRBD2 (5 bases each). Germline CDR1 is DFQATT and CDR2 is SNEGSKA (reference sequence). This CDR3 comprises 14 residues. V lost 3 bases and J 1 base, leaving 13 bases between the germline ends. CDR3 in amino acids: CSASNGWGSYEQYF. The CDR3 DNA follows: TGCAGTGCTAGTAACGGGTGGGGGTCCTACGAGCAGTACTTC.

The genes are TRBV10-3 and TRBJ2-3; possibly TRBD1 for D (5 bases). V was trimmed by 0 bases and J by 7 bases, leaving 11 bases between them. The V gene's germline CDR1 is ENHRY and CDR2 SYGVKD. This CDR3 comprises 14 residues. CDR3 DNA sequence: TGTGCCATCAGTGAGTCAGGGGCAGAAAATACGCAGTATTTT. Protein sequence: CAISESGAENTQYF.

This chain uses TRBV15 with TRBJ2-3; 8 bases agree with TRBD1. V trimming: 3 bases; J trimming: 2 bases; junction bases outside the gene matches: 10. Germline values: CDR1 LNHNV, CDR2 YYDKDF (reference sequence). CDR3 size: 17 residues. CDR3 nucleotide sequence: TGTGCCACCAGCAGGTCAGGACAGGGTTCATACACAGATACGCAGTATTTT. Its protein product is CATSRSGQGSYTDTQYF.

V gene TRBV6-5 combines with J gene TRBJ2-5; 9 nucleotides match TRBD1. The CDR3 is 15 amino acids. Germline values: CDR1 MNHEY, CDR2 SVGAGI. With 4 bases clipped from V and 4 bases from J, the junction kept 7 bases outside the gene matches. The CDR3 protein is CASSCTGTGTETQYF. In DNA, the CDR3 is TGTGCCAGCAGTTGCACCGGGACAGGGACAGAGACCCAGTACTTC.

Note on this clonotype: A read error may be the cause here, since a much bigger clone is one base away. The chain recombines TRBV7-6 with TRBJ1-4; D may be TRBD1 (5 bases). CDR1 and CDR2 (germline): SGHVS, FNYEAQ. This CDR3 has 14 amino acids. The V gene lost 5 bases and the J gene lost 6 bases, with 13 bases spanning the gap. The CDR3 sequence: CASSIESRDEKLFF. For the CDR3, the DNA is TGTGCCAGCAGCATAGAAAGCAGGGATGAAAAACTGTTTTTT.

The chain joins TRBV10-3 to TRBJ1-1; D is possibly TRBD1 (6 bases). Germline CDR1 reads ENHRY; CDR2 reads SYGVKD. The CDR3 totals 14 residues. Trimming stripped 10 bases from V and 6 bases from J, with 21 bases between. Written as DNA, the CDR3 is TGTGCCAGCAGCTCTGAGGGGGGGAAGCCTGAAGCTTTCTTT. Amino acid sequence: CASSSEGGKPEAFF.

There are many counts of this clonotype. This chain links TRBV7-9 with TRBJ1-1; TRBD1 is a possible D gene (5 bases). V lost 5 bases, J lost 3 bases, and 16 bases lay in between. Germline CDR1 reads SEHNR; CDR2 reads FQNEAQ (reference sequence). The CDR3 is made up of 15 amino acids. The CDR3: CASSRERDSDTEAFF. The CDR3 bases are TGTGCCAGCAGCCGAGAGAGGGACTCGGACACTGAAGCTTTCTTT.

This clonotype was recorded many times. This chain links TRBV19 with TRBJ1-2; D is unresolved. The CDR3 runs 13 residues. Germline lookup yields CDR1 LNHDA and CDR2 SQIVND (reference sequence). V lost 3 bases and J lost 6, with 11 bases in between. CDR3 DNA sequence: TGTGCCAGTAGTATCCGGAGGGCGGATGGCTACACCTTC. Translated: CASSIRRADGYTF.

The count of this clonotype is one. This may be a read error, as it is one base from a much larger clone. The chain carries TRBV2 and TRBJ1-2; weak D call: TRBD1 (6 bases). Trimming shortened V by 4 bases and J by 1 base, and 13 bases separated the two germline ends. The CDR3 covers 15 residues. Per the germline V gene, CDR1 is SNHLY and CDR2 is FYNNEI. Here the CDR3 reads CASSGGQGINYGYTF. Here the CDR3 DNA reads TGTGCCAGCAGTGGAGGGCAGGGGATTAACTATGGCTACACCTTC.

This clonotype has at least ten counts. V and J are TRBV19 and TRBJ2-5; D is undetermined. The CDR3 covers 12 residues. Germline V gives CDR1 LNHDA, CDR2 SQIVND (reference sequence). Trimming cost V 4 bases and J 9 bases, with 12 bases left between them. Here the CDR3 DNA reads TGTGCCAGTAGTAGCCTTGGGATTCCCCAGTACTTC. Protein sequence: CASSSLGIPQYF.

The V gene is TRBV4-2, the J gene TRBJ1-1; 7 positions agree with TRBD1. From germline, CDR1 is LGHNA and CDR2 YNFKEQ. CDR3 length equals 16 residues. V gave up 6 bases and J gave up 1 base; unmatched junction bases: 11. The CDR3 spells CASSSRQGGGNTEAFF. CDR3 DNA: TGTGCCAGCAGTTCTAGACAGGGAGGGGGGAACACTGAAGCTTTCTTT.

This clonotype was counted ten times or more. The chain joins TRBV24-1 to TRBJ1-3; D possibly corresponds to TRBD1 (5 bases). Germline values: CDR1 KGHDR, CDR2 SFDVKD. This CDR3 region has 15 residues. The V and J ends lost 6 bases and 0 bases respectively, with 11 bases between them. The CDR3: CATSPGPNSGNTIYF. Here the CDR3 DNA reads TGTGCCACCAGTCCAGGGCCGAACTCTGGAAACACCATATATTTT.

This chain uses TRBV19 with TRBJ2-7; D may be TRBD1 (5 bases). The germline V gene encodes CDR1 LNHDA and CDR2 SQIVND (reference sequence). The ends were cut back, 4 bases at V and 2 bases at J, with 21 bases in the middle. CDR3 length: 17 residues. The chain's CDR3 is CASSKDLTGEIPYEQYF. For the CDR3, the DNA is TGTGCCAGTAGTAAAGACCTAACAGGAGAAATTCCCTACGAGCAGTACTTC.

Many counts were recorded for this clonotype. The V and J genes are TRBV7-3 and TRBJ2-7; D tentatively fits TRBD1 or TRBD2 (7 bases each). The CDR3 runs 14 residues. Trimming shortened V by 2 bases and J by 4 bases, and 12 bases separated the two germline ends. Germline CDR1 reads SGHTA; CDR2 reads FQGTGA. CDR3 amino acids: CASSLSGGDYEQYF. The CDR3 DNA reads as TGTGCCAGCAGCTTATCAGGGGGGGATTACGAGCAGTACTTC.

This clonotype was detected only a few times. The V and J genes are TRBV7-9 and TRBJ1-4; 7 bases align to TRBD1. The CDR3 is made up of 14 amino acids. CDR1 SEHNR and CDR2 FQNEAQ come from the germline V gene (reference sequence). V lost 4 bases to trimming and J lost 7 bases; unmatched junction nucleotides: 6. The CDR3 DNA reads as TGTGCCAGCAGCTCTACAGGGGTGACTGAAAAACTGTTTTTT. This sequence encodes CASSSTGVTEKLFF. Full variable domain (remainder filled in from reference TRBV7-9 and TRBJ1-4): DTGVSQNPRHKITKRGQNVTFRCDPISEHNRLYWYRQTLGQGPEFLTYFQNEAQLEKSRLLSDRFSAERPKGSFSTLEIQRTEQGDSAMYLCASSSTGVTEKLFFGSGTQLSVL.

The genes are TRBV20-1 and TRBJ2-3, with a possible D match to TRBD2 (6 bases). In germline, CDR1 is DFQATT, CDR2 SNEGSKA (reference sequence). Deletions cut 3 bases from V and 8 bases from J, with 21 bases between. The CDR3 has 15 amino acids. The CDR3 bases are TGCAGTGCTAGGCAACCGGGACTCCCGAGCGGTACGCAGTATTTT. This gives the protein CSARQPGLPSGTQYF.

The chain carries TRBV20-1 and TRBJ2-7; maybe TRBD2 (6 bases). V lost 7 bases to trimming and J lost 5 bases, with 15 bases between them. Germline CDR1 DFQATT, CDR2 SNEGSKA (reference sequence). The CDR3 is made up of 12 amino acids. Here the CDR3 DNA reads TGCAGTGAGCTTCGGGGGAGGAACGAGCAGTACTTC. This encodes CSELRGRNEQYF.